Following are 23 T cell receptor beta chains from one sample sequenced in a study of blood T cell repertoires in COVID-19. The repertoire was sequenced with immunoSEQ multiplex PCR; TCRdb's copy has only in-frame clones and lacks some. The data contain 200,000 to 250,000 clones, about 82% of them singletons. Specimen: peripheral blood. The receptors derive from a man older than 75 with acute or convalescent COVID-19.

This chain connects TRBV5-1 to TRBJ2-1, with 8 bases identical to TRBD1. This CDR3 region has 14 residues. The trim removed 3 bases at V and 5 bases at J, leaving 4 bases unmatched. Per the germline V gene, CDR1 is SGHRS and CDR2 is YFSETQ. CDR3 amino acids: CASSSGQVHNEQFF. In nucleotides, the CDR3 is TGCGCCAGCAGCTCGGGACAGGTCCACAATGAGCAGTTCTTC.

The chain is built from TRBV27 and TRBJ2-7; 7 bases align to TRBD2. This CDR3 has 12 residues. V shed 3 bases and J 7 bases; nucleotides not matched to a gene: 3. Germline CDR1 reads MNHEY; CDR2 reads SMNVEV (reference sequence). As DNA, the CDR3 is TGTGCCAGCAGTTTTCACGGGGGGGAGCAGTACTTC. Amino acids: CASSFHGGEQYF.

V gene TRBV5-4 combines with J gene TRBJ1-1; TRBD1 matches at 8 bases. The germline gives CDR1 SGHNT, CDR2 YYREEE (reference sequence). This CDR3 is built from 15 residues. Trimming took 4 bases from V and 4 from J; bases not matched to a gene: 9. CDR3 residues: CASSPPTGEGTEAFF. CDR3 nucleotides: TGTGCCAGCAGCCCGCCGACAGGGGAAGGCACTGAAGCTTTCTTT.

V usage is TRBV10-2 and J usage is TRBJ2-7, with TRBD2 matching over 11 bases. This CDR3 spans 15 amino acids. The V gene's germline CDR1 is WSHSY and CDR2 SAAADI. V shed 6 bases, J shed 3 bases, and the junction held 7 bases outside the gene matches. The CDR3 loop reads CASSPGLAGRYEQYF. For the CDR3, the DNA is TGCGCCAGCAGCCCCGGACTAGCGGGCCGCTACGAGCAGTACTTC.

The chain combines TRBV12-3 or TRBV12-4 with TRBJ2-5, with D maybe TRBD1 (6 bases). The V end lost 3 bases, the J end lost 6 bases, and 11 bases lay between the germline ends. This CDR3 has 13 amino acids. CDR3: CASSLGARQTQYF. For the CDR3, the DNA is TGTGCCAGCAGTTTGGGGGCGCGTCAGACCCAGTACTTC.

A word on this clone: Germline is not matched at one junction end, which may reflect a read error. The rearrangement links TRBV7-7 to TRBJ2-2; D ambiguous. Germline V gene lookup returns CDR1 SSHAT and CDR2 FNYEAQ (reference sequence). This CDR3 has 15 amino acids. This CDR3 is CASSLARTPAGELFF. The CDR3 DNA reads TGTGCTAGCAGCTTAGCCCGAACCCCAGCCGGGGAGCTGTTTTTT.

The chain couples TRBV11-2 to TRBJ2-3; no reliable D call. The CDR3 is 15 amino acids. V lost 1 base and J lost 3, with 11 bases in between. The germline V gene encodes CDR1 SGHAT and CDR2 FQNNGV. CDR3 residues: CASSLGAPQTDTQYF. DNA of the CDR3: TGTGCCAGCAGCTTAGGGGCACCCCAGACAGATACGCAGTATTTT. The variable domain in full, with the rest retrieved from reference TRBV11-2 and TRBJ2-3, is EAGVAQSPRYKIIEKRQSVAFWCNPISGHATLYWYQQILGQGPKLLIQFQNNGVVDDSQLPKDRFSAERLKGVDSTLKIQPAKLEDSAVYLCASSLGAPQTDTQYFGPGTRLTVL.

This clone appeared a single time. This chain links TRBV16 with TRBJ2-1; 11 nucleotides agree with TRBD1. The CDR3 runs to 16 residues. J lost 7 bases, V lost 3 bases, and 8 bases had no gene match. Germline CDR1 KGHSY, CDR2 FQNENV. In DNA form, the CDR3 reads TGTGCCAGCAGCCACCGCCGGGACAGGGGGTTAAATGAGCAGTTCTTC. Protein sequence: CASSHRRDRGLNEQFF.

The rearrangement links TRBV20-1 to TRBJ1-5; weak D call: TRBD1 (5 bases). V gave up 3 bases and J gave up 0 bases, with 12 bases separating them. CDR1 DFQATT and CDR2 SNEGSKA come from the germline V gene (reference sequence). The CDR3 spans 15 residues. The CDR3 region is CSASYGRGSNQPQHF. The CDR3, as DNA: TGCAGTGCTAGTTACGGGAGGGGTAGCAATCAGCCCCAGCATTTT.

The chain has TRBV2 and TRBJ2-7; tentatively, D is TRBD2 (7 bases). CDR1 and CDR2 from the germline V gene are SNHLY and FYNNEI. This CDR3 has 14 residues. Trimming stripped 8 bases from V and 0 bases from J, with 14 bases between. The CDR3 DNA sequence: TGTGCCAGCCAAGGGGGGGCTGGCTCCTACGAGCAGTACTTC. Its protein is CASQGGAGSYEQYF.

V is TRBV7-6 and J is TRBJ2-3; D not resolved. This CDR3 contains 15 residues. Germline V gene data show CDR1 as SGHVS and CDR2 as FNYEAQ. V gave up 1 base and J gave up 3 bases, with 11 bases separating them. The CDR3 coding sequence is TGTGCCAGCAGCTTAGGTCACTTTATAACAGATACGCAGTATTTT. It codes for CASSLGHFITDTQYF.

The V call is TRBV20-1, the J call TRBJ2-1, with a possible D match to TRBD2 (5 bases). Deletions cut 7 bases from V and 7 bases from J, with 11 bases between. This CDR3 has 11 amino acids. Germline values: CDR1 DFQATT, CDR2 SNEGSKA (reference sequence). As DNA, the CDR3 is TGCAGTGTGGGGAGACTTAATGAGCAGTTCTTC. This translates into CSVGRLNEQFF.

The chain joins TRBV29-1 to TRBJ1-5, with TRBD1 identical over 8 bases. Germline V lookup: CDR1 SQVTM, CDR2 ANQGSEA. The CDR3 consists of 14 residues. Trimming at V came to 6 bases and at J to 2 bases, leaving 6 bases not matched to a gene. The CDR3 bases are TGCAGCGTCGCAGGGGGCGGGGGCAATCAGCCCCAGCATTTT. Amino acid sequence: CSVAGGGGNQPQHF.

The rearrangement links TRBV16 to TRBJ1-1; TRBD1 might be the D (5 bases). V was trimmed by 4 bases and J by 3 bases, leaving 15 bases between them. Germline V gene data show CDR1 as KGHSY and CDR2 as FQNENV. The CDR3 spans 15 residues. CDR3 sequence: CASSPTGERDTEAFF. CDR3 nucleotides: TGTGCCAGCAGCCCCACGGGGGAAAGGGACACTGAAGCTTTCTTT.

This clone was detected once. The chain recombines TRBV18 with TRBJ2-3; the D gene is possibly TRBD2 (5 bases). CDR1 and CDR2 from the germline V gene are KGHSH and LQKENI. V was pared by 3 bases and J by 5 bases, with 18 bases between. This CDR3 spans 16 amino acids. The CDR3 DNA is TGTGCCAGCTCACCTCGTCCGGGAACCGGAGGAGATACGCAGTATTTT. Translation gives CASSPRPGTGGDTQYF.

This sequence joins TRBV11-2 and TRBJ2-5; D not certain. The CDR3 spans 15 residues. Trimming took 1 base from V and 2 from J, leaving 11 bases between them. Looked up from germline, CDR1 is SGHAT and CDR2 is FQNNGV. The CDR3 DNA is TGTGCCAGCAGCTTAGCCCCAGGATCGCAAGAGACCCAGTACTTC. Translated: CASSLAPGSQETQYF. The full variable domain, with the rest looked up from reference TRBV11-2 and TRBJ2-5, is EAGVAQSPRYKIIEKRQSVAFWCNPISGHATLYWYQQILGQGPKLLIQFQNNGVVDDSQLPKDRFSAERLKGVDSTLKIQPAKLEDSAVYLCASSLAPGSQETQYFGPGTRLLVL.

The chain's CDR3 is CASISTRDRGPSNQPQHF. CDR3 bases: TGTGCCAGCATCTCGACCCGGGACAGGGGGCCTAGCAATCAGCCCCAGCATTTT. This chain links TRBV28 with TRBJ1-5, with 12 bases lining up with TRBD1. The CDR3 runs to 18 residues. Looked up from germline, CDR1 is MDHEN and CDR2 is SYDVKM. V lost 7 bases to trimming and J lost 0 bases; unmatched junction nucleotides: 10.

This chain joins TRBV3-1 (or the pseudogene TRBV3-2) and TRBJ1-5, with 10 nucleotides matching TRBD1. After removal of 4 bases from V and 7 bases from J, the junction contained 7 bases not matched to a gene. CDR3 length: 15 residues. Per germline, CDR1 LGHDT and CDR2 YNNKEL (reference sequence). The CDR3 region has the DNA TGTGCCAGCAGCCGGGGGACAGGGGTTGGGCAGCCCCAGCATTTT. Its protein is CASSRGTGVGQPQHF.

This CDR3 is CASSTDSMNTEAFF. In DNA form, the CDR3 reads TGCGCCAGCAGCACGGACAGCATGAACACTGAAGCTTTCTTT. This sequence joins TRBV5-1 and TRBJ1-1; a weak D match, TRBD1 (6 bases). Trimming removed 4 bases from V and 0 bases from J, with 10 bases in between. CDR1 is SGHRS and CDR2 is YFSETQ in the germline V gene. CDR3 length: 14 residues.

CDR3: CASTLATSGASYEQYF. As DNA, the CDR3 is TGTGCCAGCACCCTCGCCACTAGCGGAGCTTCCTACGAGCAGTACTTC. The V and J genes are TRBV28 and TRBJ2-7; 8 positions match TRBD2. The germline CDR1 and CDR2 sequences are MDHEN and SYDVKM. The CDR3 covers 16 residues. After removal of 7 bases from V and 1 base from J, the junction contained 12 bases not matched to a gene. Filled out from reference TRBV28 and TRBJ2-7, the complete variable domain reads DVKVTQSSRYLVKRTGEKVFLECVQDMDHENMFWYRQDPGLGLRLIYFSYDVKMKEKGDIPEGYSVSREKKERFSLILESASTNQTSMYLCASTLATSGASYEQYFGPGTRLTVT.

For this clone: Other DNA sequences of this sample code for an identical CDR3. The rearrangement links TRBV3-1 (or the pseudogene TRBV3-2) to TRBJ1-2, with D tentatively TRBD1 (5 bases). There are 11 residues in the CDR3. V lost 1 base to trimming and J lost 8 bases, with 5 bases between them. Germline CDR1 and CDR2: LGHDT and YNNKEL (reference sequence). For the CDR3, the DNA is TGTGCCAGCAGCCAAGGGGGCGGCTACACCTTC. Amino acids: CASSQGGGYTF.

The chain employs TRBV28 and TRBJ1-6; a possible D gene is TRBD1 (6 bases). The V and J ends lost 7 bases and 7 bases respectively, with 14 bases between them. Germline CDR1 is MDHEN and CDR2 is SYDVKM. CDR3 length equals 14 residues. Here the CDR3 reads CASTNRVQNSPLHF. As DNA, the CDR3 is TGTGCCAGCACTAACAGGGTGCAGAATTCACCCCTCCACTTT.

The chain combines TRBV6-2 or TRBV6-3 with TRBJ2-5, with 7 bases identical to TRBD1. The ends lost 6 bases at V and 2 bases at J; junction bases unmatched: 9. This CDR3 comprises 15 residues. Germline V CDR1 and CDR2: MNHEY, SVGEGT. This CDR3 is CASSVRGLGQETQYF. The CDR3 nucleotides read TGTGCCAGCAGCGTTAGGGGGCTGGGGCAAGAGACCCAGTACTTC.